Sequencing of this T cell receptor beta chain was carried out in a study of blood T cell repertoires in COVID-19. For the study at large: Researchers got acute and convalescent COVID-19 samples from the United States, Italy and Spain. PBMCs, B-cell-depleted T cells, or T cells were the source of the cDNA or gDNA that made up the material.

In the original workflow: Reference gene primer amplification yielded estimated nucleated cell counts. Repertoires were generated with immunoSEQ multiplex PCR, while TCRdb's copy carries only in-frame clones and drops some. V and J calls and clone size are as listed in that table; D and trimming were resolved from the DNA. The sample has more than 150,000 clones, roughly nine tenths seen once. This clone was seen a handful of times. The CDR3 is 15 amino acids. Germline CDR1 and CDR2: SGDLS and YYNGEE. Trimming shortened V by 4 bases and J by 4 bases, and 17 bases separated the two germline ends. Material: peripheral blood. This TCR came from a woman aged 70-85 years with acute or convalescent COVID-19. J is TRBJ1-2 and V is TRBV9; D is perhaps TRBD1 (5 bases). This CDR3 reads CASSKLSQGGYGYTF. Here the CDR3 DNA reads TGTGCCAGCAGCAAACTGAGTCAGGGTGGCTATGGCTACACCTTC.